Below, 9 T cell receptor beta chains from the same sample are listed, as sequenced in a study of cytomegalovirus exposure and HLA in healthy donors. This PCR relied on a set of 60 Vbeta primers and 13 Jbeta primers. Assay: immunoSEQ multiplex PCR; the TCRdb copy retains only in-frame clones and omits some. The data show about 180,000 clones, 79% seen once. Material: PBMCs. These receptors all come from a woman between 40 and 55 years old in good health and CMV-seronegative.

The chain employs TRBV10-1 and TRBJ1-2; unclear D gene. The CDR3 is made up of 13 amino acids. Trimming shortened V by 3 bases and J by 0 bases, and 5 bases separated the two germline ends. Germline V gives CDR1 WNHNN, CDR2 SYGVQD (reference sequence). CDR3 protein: CASSETANYGYTF. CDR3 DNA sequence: TGCGCCAGCAGTGAAACAGCTAACTATGGCTACACCTTC.

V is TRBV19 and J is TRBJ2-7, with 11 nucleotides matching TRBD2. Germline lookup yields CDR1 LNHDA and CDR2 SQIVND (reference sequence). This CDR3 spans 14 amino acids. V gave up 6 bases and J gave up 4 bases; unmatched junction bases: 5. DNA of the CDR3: TGTGCCAGTAGGCTAGCGGGGGGCCCTTACGAGCAGTACTTC. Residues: CASRLAGGPYEQYF.

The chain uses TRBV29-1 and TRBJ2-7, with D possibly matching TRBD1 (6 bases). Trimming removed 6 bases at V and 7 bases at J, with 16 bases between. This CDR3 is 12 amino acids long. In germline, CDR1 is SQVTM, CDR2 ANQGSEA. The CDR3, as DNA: TGCAGCGTGGGGGACAATATGGGGGAGCAGTACTTC. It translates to CSVGDNMGEQYF.

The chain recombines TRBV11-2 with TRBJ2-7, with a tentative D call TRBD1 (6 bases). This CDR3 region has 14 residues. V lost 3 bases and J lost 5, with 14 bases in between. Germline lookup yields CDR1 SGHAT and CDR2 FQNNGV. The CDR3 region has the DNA TGTGCCAGCAGCTTTCACAGGGCCATAAACGAGCAGTACTTC. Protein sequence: CASSFHRAINEQYF.

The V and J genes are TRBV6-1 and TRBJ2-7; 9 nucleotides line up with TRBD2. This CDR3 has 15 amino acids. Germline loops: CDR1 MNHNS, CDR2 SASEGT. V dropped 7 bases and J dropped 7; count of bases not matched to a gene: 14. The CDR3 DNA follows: TGTGCCAGCACCGCAGGCGGGAGGGCCTTAAGGGAGCAGTACTTC. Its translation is CASTAGGRALREQYF.

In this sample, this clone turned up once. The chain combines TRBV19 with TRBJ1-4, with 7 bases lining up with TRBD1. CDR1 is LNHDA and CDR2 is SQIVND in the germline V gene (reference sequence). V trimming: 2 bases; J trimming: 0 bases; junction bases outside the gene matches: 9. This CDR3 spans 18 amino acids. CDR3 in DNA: TGTGCCAGTAGTATAAGGGGGCCAGGGAGCTCAACTAATGAAAAACTGTTTTTT. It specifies CASSIRGPGSSTNEKLFF.

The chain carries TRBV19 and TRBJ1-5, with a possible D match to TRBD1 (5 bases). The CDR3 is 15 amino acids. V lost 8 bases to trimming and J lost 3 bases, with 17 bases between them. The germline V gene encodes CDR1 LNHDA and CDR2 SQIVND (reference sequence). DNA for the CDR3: TGTGCCAGTTCGGAAGGGGACTCATTCAATCAGCCCCAGCATTTT. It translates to CASSEGDSFNQPQHF.

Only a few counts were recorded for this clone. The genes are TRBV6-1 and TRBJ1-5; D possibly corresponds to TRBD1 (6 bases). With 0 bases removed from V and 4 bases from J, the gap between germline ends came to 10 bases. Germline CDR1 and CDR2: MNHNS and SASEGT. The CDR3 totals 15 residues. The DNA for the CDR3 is TGTGCCAGCAGTGAAGCCTGGACAGCAAATCAGCCCCAGCATTTT. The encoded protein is CASSEAWTANQPQHF.

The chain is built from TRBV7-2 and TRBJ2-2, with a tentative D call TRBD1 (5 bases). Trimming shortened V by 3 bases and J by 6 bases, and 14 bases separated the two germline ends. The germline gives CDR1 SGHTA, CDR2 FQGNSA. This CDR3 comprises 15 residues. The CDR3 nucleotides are TGTGCCAGCAGCTTGAAGGGGTTTTCCGCCGGGGAGCTGTTTTTT. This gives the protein CASSLKGFSAGELFF.